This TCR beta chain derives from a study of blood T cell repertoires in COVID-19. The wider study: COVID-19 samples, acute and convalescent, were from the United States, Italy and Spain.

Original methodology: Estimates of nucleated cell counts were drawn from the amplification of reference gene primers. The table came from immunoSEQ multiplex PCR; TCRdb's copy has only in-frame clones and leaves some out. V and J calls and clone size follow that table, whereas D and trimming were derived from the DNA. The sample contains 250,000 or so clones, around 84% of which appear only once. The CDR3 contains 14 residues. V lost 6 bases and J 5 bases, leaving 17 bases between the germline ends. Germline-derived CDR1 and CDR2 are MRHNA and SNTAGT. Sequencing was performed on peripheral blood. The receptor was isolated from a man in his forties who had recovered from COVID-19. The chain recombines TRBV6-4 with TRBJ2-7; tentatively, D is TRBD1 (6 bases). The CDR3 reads CASRPRVAGDEQYF. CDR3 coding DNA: TGTGCCAGCAGACCCCGGGTGGCAGGGGACGAGCAGTACTTC.